The 8 T cell receptor beta chains below come from one sample, sequenced in a study of cytomegalovirus exposure and HLA in healthy donors (TCRdb year 2017). Library generation was performed with the immunoSEQ multiplex PCR assay. A mixture of 60 forward primers for TCR Vbeta segments and 13 reverse primers for TCR Jbeta segments was used in the multiplex PCR. TCRdb re-hosts the immuneACCESS table, in-frame sequences only. Its copies lack some clones; in the studies checked, an unresolved V gene accounts for under half of them, and the cause for the rest is not known. The sample profile shows about 110,000 clones; over 60% of them were found once. Together, the top ten hold approximately 8.2% of the sample. The specimen was PBMCs. The receptor set was obtained from a woman aged 40 to 49 in good health and CMV-seropositive.

The DNA of the CDR3 is TGCGCCAGCAGCTCCACAGGGGATTCACCCCTCCACTTT. This sequence encodes CASSSTGDSPLHF. This rearrangement joins TRBV5-1 to TRBJ1-6, with TRBD1 identical over 7 bases. CDR1 and CDR2 (germline): SGHRS, YFSETQ. J gave up 8 bases and V 3 bases, and 2 bases lay outside the gene matches. This CDR3 spans 13 amino acids.

The chain has TRBV5-4 and TRBJ2-3; TRBD1 aligns across 11 bases. The germline V gene has CDR1 SGHNT and CDR2 YYREEE (reference sequence). V lost 3 bases to trimming and J lost 3 bases; unmatched junction nucleotides: 6. This CDR3 comprises 16 residues. In DNA form, the CDR3 reads TGTGCCAGCAGCTCCGTGGACAGGGGGCCAACAGATACGCAGTATTTT. This encodes CASSSVDRGPTDTQYF.

There are a few counts of this clone. The rearrangement links TRBV10-3 to TRBJ1-4; D gene unclear. The germline V gene has CDR1 ENHRY and CDR2 SYGVKD. V was pared by 10 bases and J by 5 bases, with 11 bases between. This CDR3 spans 12 amino acids. Written as DNA, the CDR3 is TGTGCCACCCGGAGGGCGAATGAAAAACTGTTTTTT. Protein product: CATRRANEKLFF.

This chain connects TRBV27 to TRBJ1-5, with 9 bases aligning to TRBD1. The CDR3 contains 15 residues. CDR1 and CDR2 (germline): MNHEY, SMNVEV (reference sequence). V was pared by 4 bases and J by 2 bases, with 3 bases of the junction left unmatched. In DNA, the CDR3 is TGTGCCAGCAGTTCGGGACAGGGTGGCAATCAGCCCCAGCATTTT. It codes for CASSSGQGGNQPQHF.

This clone has just one count. The chain is built from TRBV5-6 and TRBJ2-3; 8 bases match TRBD2. V dropped 4 bases and J dropped 0; count of bases not matched to a gene: 7. The CDR3 contains 16 residues. From germline, CDR1 is SGHDT and CDR2 YYEEEE. The CDR3 coding sequence is TGTGCCAGCAGCAAGCGGGGGCCGAGAAGCACAGATACGCAGTATTTT. It specifies CASSKRGPRSTDTQYF.

The J gene is TRBJ2-3, the V gene TRBV6-6; no clear D. V shed 6 bases and J shed 6 bases, with 16 bases lying between them. From germline, CDR1 is MNHNY and CDR2 SVGAGI (reference sequence). The CDR3 has 14 amino acids. Written as DNA, the CDR3 is TGTGCCAGCAGCGCTACAGAGATGACCGATACGCAGTATTTT. Its protein product is CASSATEMTDTQYF.

This clone appeared once. The rearrangement links TRBV5-4 to TRBJ2-7, with 8 bases fitting TRBD2. Losses at the gene ends were 3 bases for V and 1 base for J; bases not matched to a gene: 9. The CDR3 runs 16 residues. Germline CDR1 SGHNT, CDR2 YYREEE (reference sequence). CDR3 sequence: CASSSGGRAGSYEQYF. In nucleotides, the CDR3 is TGTGCCAGCAGCTCGGGGGGGAGGGCGGGTTCCTACGAGCAGTACTTC.

This chain uses TRBV11-1 with TRBJ2-7; possibly TRBD1 for D (6 bases). From germline, CDR1 is SGHAT and CDR2 FQDESV (reference sequence). This CDR3 spans 13 amino acids. Trimming removed 5 bases at V and 0 bases at J, with 8 bases between. The CDR3 is CASSQDSSYEQYF. The CDR3 DNA follows: TGTGCCAGCAGCCAGGACAGCTCCTACGAGCAGTACTTC.